This is a list of T cell receptor beta chains from one sample in a study of shared clonotypes between healthy human individuals. Sequencing was performed with immunoSEQ multiplex PCR; in TCRdb, only in-frame clones are kept and a portion is missing. This sample has just over 2,000,000 clones, with 85% to 95% found just once. Sequencing was carried out using naive CD4+ T cells sorted from blood. Every receptor here comes from a man aged 18 to 30 in good health. Each CDR3 is given with its conserved first and last residue. D genes are given only for firm matches. Expanded clones are given a class, and other clones once, few, many or no size at all.

DNA: TGTGCCAGTAGTACCCGGGACAGGGGATCAACCGGGGAGCTGTTTTTT; CDR3: CASSTRDRGSTGELFF; V: TRBV19; J: TRBJ2-2; size: few; D: TRBD1
DNA: TGTAGTGCCCCGGATTATGGCTACACCTTC; CDR3: CSAPDYGYTF; V: TRBV20-1; J: TRBJ1-2; size: .; D: .
DNA: TGTGCCAGCAGCGCCCAGGGCTACTATGGCTACACCTTC; CDR3: CASSAQGYYGYTF; V: TRBV5-4; J: TRBJ1-2; size: .; D: .
DNA: TGTGCCAGCAGTCATCCGGGACAGGGAGAAGGCTACACCTTC; CDR3: CASSHPGQGEGYTF; V: TRBV27; J: TRBJ1-2; size: once; D: TRBD1
DNA: TGCGCCAGCAGGCGGACAGGGGACAATGAGCAGTTCTTC; CDR3: CASRRTGDNEQFF; V: TRBV4-1; J: TRBJ2-1; size: .; D: TRBD1
DNA: TGCGCCAGCAGCCAAGACCACAGGGGAGTTAGAGAGACCCAGTACTTC; CDR3: CASSQDHRGVRETQYF; V: TRBV4-1; J: TRBJ2-5; size: .; D: TRBD1
DNA: TGTGCCAGCAGCCTGATCGGATCTGGAAACACCATATATTTT; CDR3: CASSLIGSGNTIYF; V: TRBV14; J: TRBJ1-3; size: .; D: .
DNA: TGTGCCAGCAGCCTCGGGGAGGGGGTATATAGCAATCAGCCCCAGCATTTT; CDR3: CASSLGEGVYSNQPQHF; V: TRBV7-2; J: TRBJ1-5; size: .; D: .
DNA: TGTGCCAGCACCCTTGGGGGCCTCTACGAGCAGTACTTC; CDR3: CASTLGGLYEQYF; V: TRBV28; J: TRBJ2-7; size: .; D: .
DNA: TGTGCCTGGGGGGGGTTCTACGAGCAGTACTTC; CDR3: CAWGGFYEQYF; V: TRBV30; J: TRBJ2-7; size: .; D: .
DNA: TGTGCCAGCAGTGAAGGACAAACCTACACTGAAGCTTTCTTT; CDR3: CASSEGQTYTEAFF; V: TRBV6-1; J: TRBJ1-1; size: .; D: .
DNA: TGTGCCAGCAGATCAACTGGGACCTACAATGAGCAGTTCTTC; CDR3: CASRSTGTYNEQFF; V: TRBV11-2; J: TRBJ2-1; size: once; D: .
DNA: TGTGCCAGCAGCTGGAGGGACAGAGCCCCCTCTGGGGCCAACGTCCTGACTTTC; CDR3: CASSWRDRAPSGANVLTF; V: TRBV5-6; J: TRBJ2-6; size: .; D: .
DNA: TGTGCCAGTAGGGAGACAGGGCAGGGTGGTTCACCCCTCCACTTT; CDR3: CASRETGQGGSPLHF; V: TRBV19; J: TRBJ1-6; size: .; D: TRBD1
DNA: TGTGCCAGCAGTTACTACAGGGCGGCCTACGAGCAGTACTTC; CDR3: CASSYYRAAYEQYF; V: TRBV6-6; J: TRBJ2-7; size: .; D: .
DNA: TGTGCCAGCAGCTTAGTTCACAGGGTGAACACCGGGGAGCTGTTTTTT; CDR3: CASSLVHRVNTGELFF; V: TRBV5-6; J: TRBJ2-2; size: .; D: .
DNA: TGCAGCGTTGGGGGACTAGCGGGAGGTGAGCAGTTCTTC; CDR3: CSVGGLAGGEQFF; V: TRBV29-1; J: TRBJ2-1; size: .; D: TRBD2
DNA: TGTGCCAGCAGCGTAGTGCAGATCCGTGAAAAACTGTTTTTT; CDR3: CASSVVQIREKLFF; V: TRBV9; J: TRBJ1-4; size: .; D: .
DNA: TGTGCCAGCAGCGCCGGGACAGGGTCCCCAGATACGCAGTATTTT; CDR3: CASSAGTGSPDTQYF; V: TRBV9; J: TRBJ2-3; size: .; D: TRBD1
DNA: TGCGCCAGCAGCTCCGTGGGGACAGGGGGCGCAGAGACCCAGTACTTC; CDR3: CASSSVGTGGAETQYF; V: TRBV5-1; J: TRBJ2-5; size: once; D: TRBD1
DNA: TGTGCCAGCAGTTTATTCGGCAGGGATAATGAAAAACTGTTTTTT; CDR3: CASSLFGRDNEKLFF; V: TRBV27; J: TRBJ1-4; size: .; D: .
DNA: TGCAGCGTTGGGTATAATGAGCAGTTCTTC; CDR3: CSVGYNEQFF; V: TRBV29-1; J: TRBJ2-1; size: .; D: .
DNA: TGTGCCAGCAGCTCCCCCTCTAGCGGGAGGGCTTTGGGCGAGCAGTACTTC; CDR3: CASSSPSSGRALGEQYF; V: TRBV7-8; J: TRBJ2-7; size: once; D: TRBD2
DNA: TGTGCCAGCAGCATCCTTAGCGGGAGTAACTACGAGCAGTACTTC; CDR3: CASSILSGSNYEQYF; V: TRBV7-9; J: TRBJ2-7; size: .; D: TRBD2
DNA: TGTGCCAGCAGCCCCCGGACTAGCGGGTATTACACAGATACGCAGTATTTT; CDR3: CASSPRTSGYYTDTQYF; V: TRBV7-2; J: TRBJ2-3; size: .; D: TRBD2
DNA: TGTGCCAGCTCACTCGGGGAACAGGTCTCTGGAAACACCATATATTTT; CDR3: CASSLGEQVSGNTIYF; V: TRBV18; J: TRBJ1-3; size: .; D: .
DNA: TGTGCCAGTAGTACCCCTGGACAGGGTTTATGGAGCACTGAAGCTTTCTTT; CDR3: CASSTPGQGLWSTEAFF; V: TRBV19; J: TRBJ1-1; size: .; D: TRBD1
DNA: TGTGCCAGCAGCCCCTCCTTGGGACGTACCTACGAGCAGTACTTC; CDR3: CASSPSLGRTYEQYF; V: TRBV5-4; J: TRBJ2-7; size: once; D: .
DNA: TGCGCCAGCAGCTTGGATACTAGCGGGAGTGGCGAGCAGTACTTC; CDR3: CASSLDTSGSGEQYF; V: TRBV5-1; J: TRBJ2-7; size: .; D: TRBD2
DNA: TGTGCCAGCAGCCCCCAGGTGGGGGGTGGCAATGAGCAGTTCTTC; CDR3: CASSPQVGGGNEQFF; V: TRBV5-4; J: TRBJ2-1; size: .; D: .
DNA: TGCACCAGCAGCCGGCTAGCGGGGGGCTGCTCCTACGAGCAGTACTTC; CDR3: CTSSRLAGGCSYEQYF; V: TRBV1; J: TRBJ2-7; size: .; D: .
DNA: TGTGCCAGCAGTGAATTCACAGTAGATGGCTACACCTTC; CDR3: CASSEFTVDGYTF; V: TRBV2; J: TRBJ1-2; size: .; D: .
DNA: TGTGCCTGGAGTGTAGGCGGGACCCCGCCCCAGCATTTT; CDR3: CAWSVGGTPPQHF; V: TRBV30; J: TRBJ1-5; size: .; D: .
DNA: TGCGCCAGCGGTCGGTCAGAGACCTCCTACGAGCAGTACTTC; CDR3: CASGRSETSYEQYF; V: TRBV23-1; J: TRBJ2-7; size: .; D: .
DNA: TGTGCCAGCAGCTCCCGCCGGGGTGACAGAGTGAGGAGCTATGGCTACACCTTC; CDR3: CASSSRRGDRVRSYGYTF; V: TRBV11-2; J: TRBJ1-2; size: .; D: .
DNA: TGTGCCAGCTCACGACGACAGGGAGGAGGCACTGAAGCTTTCTTT; CDR3: CASSRRQGGGTEAFF; V: TRBV18; J: TRBJ1-1; size: .; D: TRBD1
DNA: TGTGCCAGCAGTGTACCTCCTATGAACACTGAAGCTTTCTTT; CDR3: CASSVPPMNTEAFF; V: TRBV6-1; J: TRBJ1-1; size: .; D: .
DNA: TGTGCCAGCATCTCTCCCCCTAGCGGGGACTACGAGCAGTACTTC; CDR3: CASISPPSGDYEQYF; V: TRBV6-1; J: TRBJ2-7; size: .; D: TRBD2
DNA: TGTGCCTGGAGTCTCCGGGGAGGGGTCGATGAAAAACTGTTTTTT; CDR3: CAWSLRGGVDEKLFF; V: TRBV30; J: TRBJ1-4; size: once; D: .
DNA: TGTGCCTGGAGTGTCAGGGACAGGGGGCGGTCTAATGAAAAACTGTTTTTT; CDR3: CAWSVRDRGRSNEKLFF; V: TRBV30; J: TRBJ1-4; size: .; D: TRBD1
DNA: TGTGCCAGCAGCCCACTAGCCGCCCCCTCCTACGAGCAGTACTTC; CDR3: CASSPLAAPSYEQYF; V: TRBV25-1; J: TRBJ2-7; size: .; D: .
DNA: TGTGCCAGCAGTTACGCGGGGGCTGCTGGAAACACCATATATTTT; CDR3: CASSYAGAAGNTIYF; V: TRBV6-6; J: TRBJ1-3; size: .; D: .
DNA: TGTGCCAGCAGGCCGGCACAGGGGTACACCGGGGAGCTGTTTTTT; CDR3: CASRPAQGYTGELFF; V: TRBV28; J: TRBJ2-2; size: .; D: TRBD1
DNA: TGTGCCAGCAGTTACTACAGGGAGGCTGAAGCTTTCTTT; CDR3: CASSYYREAEAFF; V: TRBV6-5; J: TRBJ1-1; size: .; D: .
DNA: TGTGCCAGCAGGCTAAGCGGGGGCCCCCTCGAGCAGTACTTC; CDR3: CASRLSGGPLEQYF; V: TRBV2; J: TRBJ2-7; size: .; D: TRBD2
DNA: TGTGCCAGCAGCGAATCCGGGACAGGTACAGATACGCAGTATTTT; CDR3: CASSESGTGTDTQYF; V: TRBV5-4; J: TRBJ2-3; size: .; D: TRBD1
DNA: TGTGCCAGCAGTTTAGAGGGACTGCCGAACACTGAAGCTTTCTTT; CDR3: CASSLEGLPNTEAFF; V: TRBV27; J: TRBJ1-1; size: .; D: .
DNA: TGCGCCAGCAGCTTGGTACAGGGTGTCGGGGAGCTGTTTTTT; CDR3: CASSLVQGVGELFF; V: TRBV5-1; J: TRBJ2-2; size: once; D: .
DNA: TGTGCCATCAGCGCAGCGAACACTGAAGCTTTCTTT; CDR3: CAISAANTEAFF; V: TRBV10-3; J: TRBJ1-1; size: .; D: .
DNA: TGCAGCTCAAACAGGGTTGGTGAGACCCAGTACTTC; CDR3: CSSNRVGETQYF; V: TRBV29-1; J: TRBJ2-5; size: .; D: .